This entry is about one T cell receptor beta chain. As yet, its antigen is unknown. In the same sample, other DNA sequences code for this CDR3. This sample is drawn from a study of shared clonotypes between healthy human individuals. Some clones are missing from TCRdb's copy, which holds only in-frame ones; the method was immunoSEQ multiplex PCR. The table includes some 1.5 million clones, approximately 98% detected once. Points from the study as a whole: Shared clonotypes across all four donors exceeded non-shared ones in generation probability. Around 5.3% of naive CD4 clonotypes were shared across four donors.

In germline, CDR1 is SGHRS, CDR2 YFSETQ. CDR3 length: 14 amino acids. Trimming stripped 0 bases from V and 2 bases from J, with 9 bases between. The chain recombines TRBV5-1 with TRBJ2-7; the D gene is possibly TRBD2 (6 bases). The TCR originated in a man aged 30-40 years in good health. Sample: naive CD4+ T cells sorted from blood. Subset specified: CD45RA+ positively selected. CDR3 nucleotides: TGCGCCAGCAGCTTGGCCTCGGGGGCCTACGAGCAGTACTTC. Amino acids: CASSLASGAYEQYF.